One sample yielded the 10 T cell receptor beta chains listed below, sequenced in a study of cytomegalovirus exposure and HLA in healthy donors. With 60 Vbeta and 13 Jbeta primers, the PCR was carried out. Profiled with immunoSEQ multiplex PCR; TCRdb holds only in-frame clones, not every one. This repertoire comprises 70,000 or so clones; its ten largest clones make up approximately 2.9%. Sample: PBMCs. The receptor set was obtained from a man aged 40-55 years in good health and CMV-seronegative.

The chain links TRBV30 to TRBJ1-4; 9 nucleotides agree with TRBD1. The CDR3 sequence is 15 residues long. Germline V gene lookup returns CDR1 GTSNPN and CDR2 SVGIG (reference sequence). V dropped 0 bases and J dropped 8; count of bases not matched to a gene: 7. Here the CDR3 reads CAWSVRGTGNEKLFF. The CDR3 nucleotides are TGTGCCTGGAGTGTACGTGGGACAGGGAACGAAAAACTGTTTTTT.

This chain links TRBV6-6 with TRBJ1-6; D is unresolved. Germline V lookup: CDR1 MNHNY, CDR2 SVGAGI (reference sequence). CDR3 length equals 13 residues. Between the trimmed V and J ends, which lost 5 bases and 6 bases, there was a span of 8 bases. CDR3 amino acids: CASSPGSNSPLHF. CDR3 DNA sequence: TGTGCCAGCAGTCCCGGGAGTAATTCACCCCTCCACTTT.

CDR3 residues: CASRGGTGNTGELFF. CDR3 bases: TGTGCCAGCAGGGGGGGGACAGGGAACACCGGGGAGCTGTTTTTT. The chain couples TRBV9 to TRBJ2-2; D might be TRBD1 (8 bases). V lost 5 bases and J 1 base, leaving 12 bases between the germline ends. The CDR3 has 15 amino acids. Per the germline V gene, CDR1 is SGDLS and CDR2 is YYNGEE.

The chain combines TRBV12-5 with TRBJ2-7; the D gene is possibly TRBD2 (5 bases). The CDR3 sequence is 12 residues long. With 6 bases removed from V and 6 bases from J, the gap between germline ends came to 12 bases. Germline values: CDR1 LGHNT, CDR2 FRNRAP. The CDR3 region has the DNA TGTGCTAGTGGCCGGACTCCCCCCGAGCAGTACTTC. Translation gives CASGRTPPEQYF.

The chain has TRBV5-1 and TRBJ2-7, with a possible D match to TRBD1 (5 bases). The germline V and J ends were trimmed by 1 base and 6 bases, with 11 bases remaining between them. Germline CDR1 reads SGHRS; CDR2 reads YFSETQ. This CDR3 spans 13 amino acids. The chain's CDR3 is CASSLFQGGEQYF. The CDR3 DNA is TGCGCCAGCAGCTTGTTTCAGGGCGGCGAGCAGTACTTC.

CDR3 coding DNA: TGTGCCAGCAGCCAGGACAGCGCACGTGAGCAGTTCTTC. As protein: CASSQDSAREQFF. V is TRBV6-6 and J is TRBJ2-1; D is perhaps TRBD1 (6 bases). V lost 6 bases and J 9 bases, leaving 15 bases between the germline ends. Germline CDR1 MNHNY, CDR2 SVGAGI (reference sequence). The CDR3 is 13 residues long.

For the CDR3, the DNA is TGTGCCTGGAGCCTTCCCGATCTTACAGGGGTCCTCTCTGGAAACACCATATATTTT. This sequence encodes CAWSLPDLTGVLSGNTIYF. The V call is TRBV30, the J call TRBJ1-3; TRBD1 matches 7 bases. J lost 0 bases, V lost 3 bases, and 17 bases had no gene match. The CDR3 runs 19 residues. Germline values: CDR1 GTSNPN, CDR2 SVGIG (reference sequence).

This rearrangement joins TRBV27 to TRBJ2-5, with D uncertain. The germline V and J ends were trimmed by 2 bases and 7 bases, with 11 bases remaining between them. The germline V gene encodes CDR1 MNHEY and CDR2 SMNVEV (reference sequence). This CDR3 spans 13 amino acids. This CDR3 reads CASSLRGSSTQYF. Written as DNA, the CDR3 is TGTGCCAGCAGTTTACGCGGATCATCGACCCAGTACTTC.

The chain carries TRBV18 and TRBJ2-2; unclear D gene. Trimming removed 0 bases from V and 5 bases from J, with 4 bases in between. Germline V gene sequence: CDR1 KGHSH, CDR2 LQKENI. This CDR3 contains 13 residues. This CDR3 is CASSPPSTGELFF. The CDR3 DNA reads TGTGCCAGCTCACCACCGAGTACCGGGGAGCTGTTTTTT.

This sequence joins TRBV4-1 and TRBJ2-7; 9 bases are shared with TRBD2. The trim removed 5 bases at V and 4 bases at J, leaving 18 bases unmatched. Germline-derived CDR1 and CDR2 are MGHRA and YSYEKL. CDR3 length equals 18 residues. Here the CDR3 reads CASSSQRASGDGIYEQYF. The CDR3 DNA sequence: TGCGCCAGCAGCTCCCAAAGGGCTAGCGGGGACGGGATATACGAGCAGTACTTC.